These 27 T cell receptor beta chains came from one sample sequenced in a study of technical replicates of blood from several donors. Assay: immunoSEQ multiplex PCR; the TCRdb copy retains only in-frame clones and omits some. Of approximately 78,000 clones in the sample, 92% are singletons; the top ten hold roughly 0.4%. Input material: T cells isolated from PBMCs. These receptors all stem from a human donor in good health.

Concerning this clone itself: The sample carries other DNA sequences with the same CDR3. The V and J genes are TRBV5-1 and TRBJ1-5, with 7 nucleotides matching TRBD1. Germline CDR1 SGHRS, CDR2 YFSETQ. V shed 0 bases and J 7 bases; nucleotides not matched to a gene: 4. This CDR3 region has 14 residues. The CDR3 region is CASSLGQGGQPQHF. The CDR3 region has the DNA TGCGCCAGCAGCTTGGGACAGGGAGGCCAGCCCCAGCATTTT.

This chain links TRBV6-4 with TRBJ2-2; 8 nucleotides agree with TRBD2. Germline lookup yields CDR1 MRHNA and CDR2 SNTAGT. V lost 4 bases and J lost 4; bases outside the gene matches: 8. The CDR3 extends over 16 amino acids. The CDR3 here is CASSALSGSSTGELFF. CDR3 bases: TGTGCCAGCAGTGCATTAAGCGGGAGTTCCACCGGGGAGCTGTTTTTT.

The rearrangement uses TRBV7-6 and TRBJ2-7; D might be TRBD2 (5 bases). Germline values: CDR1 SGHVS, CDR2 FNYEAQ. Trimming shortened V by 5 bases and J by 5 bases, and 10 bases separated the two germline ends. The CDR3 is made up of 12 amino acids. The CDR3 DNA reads TGTGCCAGCAGCCTAGGGAGACACGAGCAGTACTTC. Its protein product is CASSLGRHEQYF.

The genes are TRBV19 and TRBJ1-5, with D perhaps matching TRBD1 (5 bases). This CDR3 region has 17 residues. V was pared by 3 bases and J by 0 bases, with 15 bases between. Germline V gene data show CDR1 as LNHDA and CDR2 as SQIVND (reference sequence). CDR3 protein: CASSISLDTYSNQPQHF. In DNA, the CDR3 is TGTGCCAGTAGTATTTCCCTGGACACATATAGCAATCAGCCCCAGCATTTT.

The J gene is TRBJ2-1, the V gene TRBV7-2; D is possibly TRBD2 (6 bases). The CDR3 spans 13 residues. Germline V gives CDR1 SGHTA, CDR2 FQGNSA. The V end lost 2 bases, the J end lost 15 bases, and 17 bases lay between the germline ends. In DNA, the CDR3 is TGTGCCAGCAGCTTACCGGGAGATTATCGGGGGTTCTTC. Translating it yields CASSLPGDYRGFF.

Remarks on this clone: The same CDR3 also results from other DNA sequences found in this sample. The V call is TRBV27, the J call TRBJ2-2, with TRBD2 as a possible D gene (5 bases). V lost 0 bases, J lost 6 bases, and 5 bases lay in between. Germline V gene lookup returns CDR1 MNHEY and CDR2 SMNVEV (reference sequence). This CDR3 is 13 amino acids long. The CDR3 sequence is CASSLSRAGELFF. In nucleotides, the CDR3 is TGTGCCAGCAGTTTATCGAGGGCCGGGGAGCTGTTTTTT.

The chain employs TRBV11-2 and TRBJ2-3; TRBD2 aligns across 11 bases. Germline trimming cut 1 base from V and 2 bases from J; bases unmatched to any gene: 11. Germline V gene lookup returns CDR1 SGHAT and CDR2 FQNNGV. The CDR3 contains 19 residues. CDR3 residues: CASSLGRLAGGYDTDTQYF. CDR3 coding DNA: TGTGCCAGCAGCTTAGGCCGGCTAGCGGGAGGCTATGACACAGATACGCAGTATTTT.

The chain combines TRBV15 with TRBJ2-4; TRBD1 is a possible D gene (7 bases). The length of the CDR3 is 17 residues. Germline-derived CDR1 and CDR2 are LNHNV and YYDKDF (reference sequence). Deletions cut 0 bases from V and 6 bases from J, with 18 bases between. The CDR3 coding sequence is TGTGCCACCAGCAGAGATCATTCGGAGGGGGCGCGAAACATTCAGTACTTC. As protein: CATSRDHSEGARNIQYF. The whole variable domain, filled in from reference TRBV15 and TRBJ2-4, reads DAMVIQNPRYQVTQFGKPVTLSCSQTLNHNVMYWYQQKSSQAPKLLFHYYDKDFNNEADTPDNFQSRRPNTSFCFLDIRSPGLGDTAMYLCATSRDHSEGARNIQYFGAGTRLSVL.

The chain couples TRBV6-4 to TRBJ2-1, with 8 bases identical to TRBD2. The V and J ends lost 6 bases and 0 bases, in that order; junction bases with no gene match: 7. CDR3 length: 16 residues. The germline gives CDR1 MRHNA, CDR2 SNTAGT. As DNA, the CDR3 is TGTGCCAGCAGCCTGACTAGCGAGAGCTCCTACAATGAGCAGTTCTTC. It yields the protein CASSLTSESSYNEQFF.

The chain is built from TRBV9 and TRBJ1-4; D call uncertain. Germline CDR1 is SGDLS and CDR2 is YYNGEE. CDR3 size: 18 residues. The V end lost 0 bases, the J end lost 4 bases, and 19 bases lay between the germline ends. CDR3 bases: TGTGCCAGCAGCGTAGGCGGAGGGCCGATGGGTGGTAATGAAAAACTGTTTTTT. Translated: CASSVGGGPMGGNEKLFF. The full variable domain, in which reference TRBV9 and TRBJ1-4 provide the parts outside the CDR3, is DSGVTQTPKHLITATGQRVTLRCSPRSGDLSVYWYQQSLDQGLQFLIQYYNGEERAKGNILERFSAQQFPDLHSELNLSSLELGDSALYFCASSVGGGPMGGNEKLFFGSGTQLSVL.

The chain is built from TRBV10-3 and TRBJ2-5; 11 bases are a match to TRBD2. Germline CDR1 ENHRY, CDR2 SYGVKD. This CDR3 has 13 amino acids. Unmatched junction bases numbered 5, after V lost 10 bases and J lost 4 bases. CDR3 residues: CATISGRGETQYF. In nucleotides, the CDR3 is TGTGCCACCATTAGCGGGAGGGGAGAGACCCAGTACTTC.

The CDR3 here is CASRATGILGTEAFF. The CDR3 DNA follows: TGTGCCAGCAGAGCAACAGGGATTTTAGGAACTGAAGCTTTCTTT. This sequence joins TRBV7-3 and TRBJ1-1; TRBD1 is a possible D gene (6 bases). In germline, CDR1 is SGHTA, CDR2 FQGTGA. Trimming removed 6 bases at V and 5 bases at J, with 19 bases between. The CDR3 covers 15 residues.

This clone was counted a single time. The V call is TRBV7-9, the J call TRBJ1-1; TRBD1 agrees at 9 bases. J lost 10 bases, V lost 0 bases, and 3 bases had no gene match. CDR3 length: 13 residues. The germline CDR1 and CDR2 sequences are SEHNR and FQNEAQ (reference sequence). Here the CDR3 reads CASSLATGGLAFF. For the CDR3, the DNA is TGTGCCAGCAGCTTAGCGACAGGGGGACTAGCTTTCTTT. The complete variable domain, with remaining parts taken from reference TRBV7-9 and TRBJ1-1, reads DTGVSQNPRHKITKRGQNVTFRCDPISEHNRLYWYRQTLGQGPEFLTYFQNEAQLEKSRLLSDRFSAERPKGSFSTLEIQRTEQGDSAMYLCASSLATGGLAFFGQGTRLTVV.

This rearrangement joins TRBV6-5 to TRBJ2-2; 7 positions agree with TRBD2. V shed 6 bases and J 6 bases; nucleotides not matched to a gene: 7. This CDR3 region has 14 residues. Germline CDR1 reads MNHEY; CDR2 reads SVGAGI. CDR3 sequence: CASRAGLYSGELFF. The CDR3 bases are TGTGCCAGCAGAGCGGGATTATATTCCGGGGAGCTGTTTTTT.

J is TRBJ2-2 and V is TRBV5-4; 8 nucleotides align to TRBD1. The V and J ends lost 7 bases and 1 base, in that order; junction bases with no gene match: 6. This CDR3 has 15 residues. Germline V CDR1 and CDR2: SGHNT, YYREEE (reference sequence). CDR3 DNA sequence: TGTGCCAGCGCGGCGGGGACAGGGAACACCGGGGAGCTGTTTTTT. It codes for CASAAGTGNTGELFF.

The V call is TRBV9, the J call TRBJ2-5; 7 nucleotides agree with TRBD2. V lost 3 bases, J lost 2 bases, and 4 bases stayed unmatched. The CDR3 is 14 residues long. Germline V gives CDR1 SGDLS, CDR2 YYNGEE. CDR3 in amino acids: CASSANSGQETQYF. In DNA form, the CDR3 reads TGTGCCAGCAGCGCGAATAGCGGGCAAGAGACCCAGTACTTC.

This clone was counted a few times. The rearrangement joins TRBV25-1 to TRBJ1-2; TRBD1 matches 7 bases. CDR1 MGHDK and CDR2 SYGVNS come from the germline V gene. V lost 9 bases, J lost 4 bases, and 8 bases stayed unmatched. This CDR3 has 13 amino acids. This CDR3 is CARGTAMIYGYTF. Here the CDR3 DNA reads TGTGCCAGGGGGACAGCGATGATCTATGGCTACACCTTC.

In nucleotides, the CDR3 is TGTGCCACCAGCAGAGATCTTATGGCAGGGTACGAGCAGTACTTC. This gives the protein CATSRDLMAGYEQYF. This sequence joins TRBV15 and TRBJ2-7; TRBD1 might be the D (5 bases). The V and J ends lost 0 bases and 4 bases respectively, with 13 bases between them. Germline V gives CDR1 LNHNV, CDR2 YYDKDF (reference sequence). The CDR3 totals 15 residues.

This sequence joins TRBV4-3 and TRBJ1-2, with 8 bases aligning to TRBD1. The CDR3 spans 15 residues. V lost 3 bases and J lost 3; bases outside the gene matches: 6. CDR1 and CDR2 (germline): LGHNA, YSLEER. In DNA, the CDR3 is TGCGCCAGCAGCCAGGACCAGGGGGCAGACTATGGCTACACCTTC. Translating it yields CASSQDQGADYGYTF.

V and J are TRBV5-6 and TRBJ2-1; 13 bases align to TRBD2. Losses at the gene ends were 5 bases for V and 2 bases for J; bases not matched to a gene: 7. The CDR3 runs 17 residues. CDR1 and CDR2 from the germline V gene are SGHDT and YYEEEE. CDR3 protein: CASREEGLAGAYNEQFF. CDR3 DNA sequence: TGTGCCAGCAGAGAAGAAGGACTAGCGGGAGCCTACAATGAGCAGTTCTTC.

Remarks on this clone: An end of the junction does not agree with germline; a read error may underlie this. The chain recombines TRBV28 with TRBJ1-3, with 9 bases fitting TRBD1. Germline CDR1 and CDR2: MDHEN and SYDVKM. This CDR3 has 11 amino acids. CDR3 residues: CASGLPGTGHF. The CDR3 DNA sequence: TGTGCCAGCGGCCTCCCCGGGACAGGGCATTTT.

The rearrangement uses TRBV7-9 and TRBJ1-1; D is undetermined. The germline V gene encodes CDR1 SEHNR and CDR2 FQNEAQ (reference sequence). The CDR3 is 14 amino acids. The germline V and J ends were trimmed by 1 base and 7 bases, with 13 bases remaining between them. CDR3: CASSLGTEFNEAFF. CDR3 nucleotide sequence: TGTGCCAGCAGCTTAGGAACAGAGTTTAATGAAGCTTTCTTT.

The CDR3, as DNA: TGTGCCAGCAGTTACTCAGCGGGAGTTTCTAATGAGCAGTTCTTC. Translated: CASSYSAGVSNEQFF. The rearrangement joins TRBV6-5 to TRBJ2-1; 8 bases are a match to TRBD2. Germline CDR1 and CDR2: MNHEY and SVGAGI. V shed 0 bases and J 7 bases; nucleotides not matched to a gene: 5. This CDR3 region has 15 residues.

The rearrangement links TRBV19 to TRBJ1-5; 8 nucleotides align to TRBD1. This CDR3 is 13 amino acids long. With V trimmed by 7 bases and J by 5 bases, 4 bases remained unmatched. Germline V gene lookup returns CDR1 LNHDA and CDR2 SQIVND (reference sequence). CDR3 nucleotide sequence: TGTGCCAGTACCCGACAGGGGTATCAGCCCCAGCATTTT. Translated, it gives CASTRQGYQPQHF.

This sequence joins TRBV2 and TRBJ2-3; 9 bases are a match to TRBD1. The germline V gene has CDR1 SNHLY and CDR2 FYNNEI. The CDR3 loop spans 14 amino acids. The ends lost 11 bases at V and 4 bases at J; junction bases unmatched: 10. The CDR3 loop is CAGSTGGLPDTQYF. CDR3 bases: TGTGCCGGATCTACAGGGGGCCTGCCAGATACGCAGTATTTT. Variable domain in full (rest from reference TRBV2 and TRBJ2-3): EPEVTQTPSHQVTQMGQEVILRCVPISNHLYFYWYRQILGQKVEFLVSFYNNEISEKSEIFDDQFSVERPDGSNFTLKIRSTKLEDSAMYFCAGSTGGLPDTQYFGPGTRLTVL.

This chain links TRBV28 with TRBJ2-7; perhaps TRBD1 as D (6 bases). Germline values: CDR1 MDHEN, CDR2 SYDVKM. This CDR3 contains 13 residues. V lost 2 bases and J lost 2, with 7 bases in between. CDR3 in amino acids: CASSLGTTYEQYF. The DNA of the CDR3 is TGTGCCAGCAGTTTAGGGACAACCTACGAGCAGTACTTC.

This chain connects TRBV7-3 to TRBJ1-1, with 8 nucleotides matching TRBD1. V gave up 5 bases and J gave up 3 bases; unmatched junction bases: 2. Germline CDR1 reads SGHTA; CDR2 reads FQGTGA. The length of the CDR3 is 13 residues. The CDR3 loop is CASSHRGYTEAFF. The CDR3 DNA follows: TGTGCCAGCAGCCACAGGGGGTACACTGAAGCTTTCTTT. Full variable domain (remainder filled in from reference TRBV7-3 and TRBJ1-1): GAGVSQTPSNKVTEKGKYVELRCDPISGHTALYWYRQSLGQGPEFLIYFQGTGAADDSGLPNDRFFAVRPEGSVSTLKIQRTERGDSAVYLCASSHRGYTEAFFGQGTRLTVV.